A single count supports the clone carrying this T cell receptor beta chain. The antigen is unknown. This sample was included in a study of CD4 T cells in relation to SARS-CoV-2 and coronaviruses. About the study: Crossreactive spike epitopes shared across donors were mapped to their HLA restriction.

CD4+ T cells from unexposed donors were obtained before the COVID-19 pandemic (2011-2018). The cells were cultured for less than twelve days before CD4+ T cells were isolated. V was clipped by 8 bases and J by 4 bases, with 7 bases between them. CDR1 is LNHDA and CDR2 is SQIVND in the germline V gene (reference sequence). The CDR3 totals 11 residues. Libraries were prepared by immunoSEQ multiplex PCR; TCRdb keeps only in-frame clonotypes and omits some of them. The sample shows approximately 18,000 clones, 82% of them seen only once. The material sequenced was CD4+ T cells from PBMCs, cultured in vitro. The rearrangement links TRBV19 to TRBJ2-3, with D perhaps TRBD1 (5 bases). The receptor was derived from a human donor in good health. CDR3 sequence: CASEGADTQYF. Written as DNA, the CDR3 is TGTGCCAGTGAAGGGGCAGATACGCAGTATTTT.